This TCR beta chain was obtained from a study of shared clonotypes between healthy human individuals. Findings of the study overall: In the sorted subsets, rarefaction showed sequencing was incomplete despite large depth.

Trimming cost V 7 bases and J 7 bases, with 8 bases left between them. Germline CDR1 SEHNR, CDR2 FQNEAQ (reference sequence). This CDR3 has 12 residues. Authors' data handling: ImmunoSEQ junction-only sequences lacked quality scores, so their filtering differed. TCRdb's table, derived via immunoSEQ multiplex PCR, lists solely in-frame clones and lacks some. D and trimming were read from the DNA, whereas the V and J calls and clone size are those reported in that table. The sample records about 2 million clones, over 85% being singletons. The study enrolled healthy HIV-negative adults without recent acute infections or vaccinations as donors. Both subsets, CD45RA+ naive and CD45RA-negative memory, were split from the CD4+ cells. This clone was observed a few times. Its antigen is currently unknown.

This chain links TRBV7-9 with TRBJ1-6; tentatively, D is TRBD1 (5 bases). The sequencing sample was made of naive CD4+ T cells sorted from blood. Subset defined: CD45RA+ positively selected. The origin of this receptor is a man aged 18 to 29 in good health. The CDR3 coding sequence is TGTGCCAGCACAGGGAAGAATTCACCCCTCCACTTT. This codes for CASTGKNSPLHF.